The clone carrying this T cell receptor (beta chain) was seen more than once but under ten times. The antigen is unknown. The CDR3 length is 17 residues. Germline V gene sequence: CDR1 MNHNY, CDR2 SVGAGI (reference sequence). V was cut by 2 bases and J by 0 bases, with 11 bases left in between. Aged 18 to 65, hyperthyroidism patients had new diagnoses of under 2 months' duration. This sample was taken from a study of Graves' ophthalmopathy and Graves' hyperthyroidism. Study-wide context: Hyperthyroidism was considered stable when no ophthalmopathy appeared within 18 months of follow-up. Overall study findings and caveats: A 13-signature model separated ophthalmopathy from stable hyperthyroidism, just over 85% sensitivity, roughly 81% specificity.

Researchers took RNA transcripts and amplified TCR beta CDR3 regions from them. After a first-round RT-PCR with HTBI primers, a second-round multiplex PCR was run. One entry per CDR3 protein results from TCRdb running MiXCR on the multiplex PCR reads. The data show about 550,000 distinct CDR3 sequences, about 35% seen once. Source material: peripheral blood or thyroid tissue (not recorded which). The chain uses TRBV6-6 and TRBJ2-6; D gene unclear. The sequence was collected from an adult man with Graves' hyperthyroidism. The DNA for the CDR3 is TGTGCCAGCAGTTACGGGTTCGGCTTCTCTGGGGCCAACGTCCTGACTTTC. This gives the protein CASSYGFGFSGANVLTF.